The 29 T cell receptor beta chains below were found in one sample sequenced in a study of T cell responses to AZD1222 COVID-19 vaccine. Sequencing used immunoSEQ multiplex PCR; TCRdb keeps in-frame clones, though not all of them. The sample yields about 69,000 clones, less than 85% seen once. Here the sequenced sample was peripheral blood, taken 28 days after the second AZD1222 dose. These receptors were taken from an adult who received the AZD1222 COVID-19 vaccine.

V is TRBV5-3 and J is TRBJ2-1, with TRBD2 identical over 11 bases. TRBV5-3 is placed among ORFs of uncertain function. V lost 2 bases, J lost 7 bases, and 8 bases stayed unmatched. The CDR3 is 16 amino acids. The CDR3 sequence is CARSFHTSGSCNEQFF. CDR3 DNA sequence: TGTGCCAGAAGCTTTCACACTAGCGGGAGTTGTAATGAGCAGTTCTTC.

The gene calls are TRBV10-3 and TRBJ2-3, with TRBD2 matching over 7 bases. The V gene end was trimmed by 6 bases and the J gene end by 0 bases; junction bases not matched to a gene: 6. CDR1 ENHRY and CDR2 SYGVKD come from the germline V gene. The CDR3 runs to 15 residues. CDR3 amino acids: CAISAGESSTDTQYF. CDR3 nucleotides: TGTGCCATCAGCGCGGGGGAATCTAGCACAGATACGCAGTATTTT.

The chain is built from TRBV3-1 (or the pseudogene TRBV3-2) and TRBJ2-1, with 9 bases identical to TRBD2. Germline V lookup: CDR1 LGHDT, CDR2 YNNKEL (reference sequence). V lost 1 base, J lost 2 bases, and 12 bases stayed unmatched. This CDR3 spans 19 amino acids. The CDR3, as DNA: TGTGCCAGCAGCCAAGTGGGAGCGGGAGGTCCCCTCACCTACAATGAGCAGTTCTTC. Translated: CASSQVGAGGPLTYNEQFF.

The J gene is TRBJ1-5, the V gene TRBV27; TRBD1 agrees at 8 bases. This CDR3 contains 14 residues. Unmatched junction bases numbered 6, after V lost 5 bases and J lost 6 bases. Germline V lookup: CDR1 MNHEY, CDR2 SMNVEV (reference sequence). Here the CDR3 reads CASSPGQERQPQHF. CDR3 DNA sequence: TGTGCCAGCAGTCCGGGACAGGAGCGTCAGCCCCAGCATTTT.

This rearrangement joins TRBV6-5 to TRBJ1-1; D not certain. Germline loops: CDR1 MNHEY, CDR2 SVGAGI. This CDR3 has 15 residues. V lost 0 bases to trimming and J lost 1 base, with 9 bases between them. The CDR3 reads CASSYSIPPNTEAFF. CDR3 coding DNA: TGTGCCAGCAGTTACTCGATCCCACCGAACACTGAAGCTTTCTTT.

V and J are TRBV30 and TRBJ1-3; no clear D. This CDR3 spans 13 amino acids. Germline V CDR1 and CDR2: GTSNPN, SVGIG (reference sequence). V lost 0 bases and J 4 bases, leaving 7 bases between the germline ends. CDR3 sequence (DNA): TGTGCCTGGAGTGTAAACGGGGGAAACACCATATATTTT. Translating it yields CAWSVNGGNTIYF. Based on the CDR3 plus reference TRBV30 and TRBJ1-3, the full variable domain is SQTIHQWPATLVQPVGSPLSLECTVEGTSNPNLYWYRQAAGRGLQLLFYSVGIGQISSEVPQNLSASRPQDRQFILSSKKLLLSDSGFYLCAWSVNGGNTIYFGEGSWLTVV.

The rearrangement joins TRBV5-1 to TRBJ2-3, with 11 nucleotides matching TRBD2. Germline CDR1 reads SGHRS; CDR2 reads YFSETQ. The ends lost 3 bases at V and 5 bases at J; junction bases unmatched: 11. The CDR3 has 17 amino acids. In DNA, the CDR3 is TGCGCCAGCAGCTGGACCCTACTAGCGGGGGTCGTAGATACGCAGTATTTT. Translation: CASSWTLLAGVVDTQYF.

The chain couples TRBV11-3 to TRBJ2-5; the D is unclear. Germline CDR1 reads SGHNT; CDR2 reads YENEEA. The CDR3 consists of 13 residues. The V and J ends lost 2 bases and 6 bases respectively, with 10 bases between them. CDR3 DNA: TGTGCCAGCAGCTTATTGACGGGTCAGACCCAGTACTTC. Protein: CASSLLTGQTQYF.

The table lists this clone with a few counts. The chain uses TRBV19 and TRBJ1-4; 8 bases agree with TRBD1. Germline CDR1 and CDR2: LNHDA and SQIVND (reference sequence). After removal of 6 bases from V and 8 bases from J, the junction contained 11 bases not matched to a gene. The CDR3 is 15 residues long. The CDR3 DNA reads TGTGCCAGTAGCCTCCGGACAGGGAGTGTGGAAAAACTGTTTTTT. This sequence encodes CASSLRTGSVEKLFF. Full variable domain (remainder filled in from reference TRBV19 and TRBJ1-4): DGGITQSPKYLFRKEGQNVTLSCEQNLNHDAMYWYRQDPGQGLRLIYYSQIVNDFQKGDIAEGYSVSREKKESFPLTVTSAQKNPTAFYLCASSLRTGSVEKLFFGSGTQLSVL.

This chain links TRBV3-1 (or the pseudogene TRBV3-2) with TRBJ1-2, with no clear D. This CDR3 is 14 amino acids long. The germline V and J ends were trimmed by 4 bases and 4 bases, with 13 bases remaining between them. Germline-derived CDR1 and CDR2 are LGHDT and YNNKEL (reference sequence). Here the CDR3 DNA reads TGTGCCAGCAGCCCGCGGGTCCGGCCCTATGGCTACACCTTC. This translates into CASSPRVRPYGYTF.

This clone came up once. V gene TRBV5-6 combines with J gene TRBJ1-1; D is undetermined. There are 13 residues in the CDR3. The germline V gene has CDR1 SGHDT and CDR2 YYEEEE. Trimming removed 4 bases at V and 10 bases at J, with 17 bases between. The DNA of the CDR3 is TGTGCCAGCAGCGGACTGGGTCTGCGGAGAGCTTTCTTT. This gives the protein CASSGLGLRRAFF.

The rearrangement joins TRBV2 to TRBJ2-7; D remains ambiguous. The CDR3 extends over 13 amino acids. Trimming removed 2 bases at V and 7 bases at J, with 12 bases between. Germline V CDR1 and CDR2: SNHLY, FYNNEI. The CDR3 here is CASSEPLTIEQYF. CDR3 sequence (DNA): TGTGCCAGCAGTGAACCCCTAACTATAGAGCAGTACTTC. Full variable domain (missing parts from reference TRBV2 and TRBJ2-7): EPEVTQTPSHQVTQMGQEVILRCVPISNHLYFYWYRQILGQKVEFLVSFYNNEISEKSEIFDDQFSVERPDGSNFTLKIRSTKLEDSAMYFCASSEPLTIEQYFGPGTRLTVT.

The chain employs TRBV27 and TRBJ2-7; D not certain. Trimming took 3 bases from V and 2 from J, leaving 11 bases between them. The CDR3 sequence is 14 residues long. Germline V gives CDR1 MNHEY, CDR2 SMNVEV (reference sequence). CDR3 bases: TGTGCCAGCAGTTTCTTTGGACGGACCTACGAGCAGTACTTC. Its protein is CASSFFGRTYEQYF.

This rearrangement joins TRBV6-5 to TRBJ1-4; D not certain. The CDR3 runs 13 residues. Trimming stripped 10 bases from V and 12 bases from J, with 21 bases between. Germline CDR1 and CDR2: MNHEY and SVGAGI. CDR3 nucleotides: TGTGCCACCTCCACGGAATATGGAGTGGAACTGTTTTTT. Amino acids: CATSTEYGVELFF.

The V gene is TRBV29-1, the J gene TRBJ2-2, with D perhaps matching TRBD1 (6 bases). There are 12 residues in the CDR3. Trimming took 4 bases from V and 5 from J, leaving 8 bases between them. CDR1 and CDR2 (germline): SQVTM, ANQGSEA. CDR3 region: CSVGTGTGELFF. The CDR3 DNA is TGCAGCGTTGGCACAGGGACCGGGGAGCTGTTTTTT.

This clone was seen only a few times. This chain connects TRBV6-1 to TRBJ2-3, with D unresolved. The CDR3 has 12 residues. Trimming removed 2 bases at V and 11 bases at J, with 11 bases between. In germline, CDR1 is MNHNS, CDR2 SASEGT. CDR3 amino acids: CASSELSGGQYF. CDR3 bases: TGTGCCAGCAGTGAATTATCGGGTGGGCAGTATTTT.

This rearrangement joins TRBV7-8 to TRBJ2-7; D is unclear. Germline V CDR1 and CDR2: SGHVS, FQNEAQ. Trimming pared 5 bases from V and 5 bases from J, leaving 10 bases between. There are 12 residues in the CDR3. CDR3 nucleotide sequence: TGTGCCAGCAGCCGGACGTGGGACGAGCAGTACTTC. Translated: CASSRTWDEQYF.

The rearrangement joins TRBV19 to TRBJ2-7; 7 bases match TRBD2. This CDR3 region has 14 residues. V was pared by 5 bases and J by 4 bases, with 8 bases of the junction left unmatched. CDR1 LNHDA and CDR2 SQIVND come from the germline V gene (reference sequence). CDR3 protein: CASSASGLLYEQYF. As DNA, the CDR3 is TGTGCCAGTAGTGCATCGGGACTACTATACGAGCAGTACTTC.

This chain connects TRBV2 to TRBJ2-2, with 10 bases lining up with TRBD1. After removal of 7 bases from V and 8 bases from J, the junction contained 7 bases not matched to a gene. This CDR3 region has 14 residues. The V gene's germline CDR1 is SNHLY and CDR2 FYNNEI. In DNA, the CDR3 is TGTGCCAGCACTAGGGGACAGGGGAAAGGGGAGCTGTTTTTT. It specifies CASTRGQGKGELFF. The full variable domain, its missing parts supplied by reference TRBV2 and TRBJ2-2, is EPEVTQTPSHQVTQMGQEVILRCVPISNHLYFYWYRQILGQKVEFLVSFYNNEISEKSEIFDDQFSVERPDGSNFTLKIRSTKLEDSAMYFCASTRGQGKGELFFGEGSRLTVL.

The chain uses TRBV9 and TRBJ1-5; D ambiguous. The germline V and J ends were trimmed by 0 bases and 1 base, with 5 bases remaining between them. In germline, CDR1 is SGDLS, CDR2 YYNGEE. The CDR3 runs 14 residues. CDR3 DNA: TGTGCCAGCAGCGTAGGGGGAAGCAATCAGCCCCAGCATTTT. It codes for CASSVGGSNQPQHF. Variable domain in full (rest from reference TRBV9 and TRBJ1-5): DSGVTQTPKHLITATGQRVTLRCSPRSGDLSVYWYQQSLDQGLQFLIQYYNGEERAKGNILERFSAQQFPDLHSELNLSSLELGDSALYFCASSVGGSNQPQHFGDGTRLSIL.

The V call is TRBV19, the J call TRBJ2-3; TRBD1 aligns across 12 bases. CDR1 is LNHDA and CDR2 is SQIVND in the germline V gene (reference sequence). The CDR3 runs 14 residues. The V segment lost 5 bases and the J segment 4 bases; nucleotides outside the gene matches: 1. As DNA, the CDR3 is TGTGCCAGTAGTGGGACAGGGGGCGCAGATACGCAGTATTTT. It specifies CASSGTGGADTQYF.

This clone was seen a single time. The J gene is TRBJ1-1, the V gene TRBV18; D not certain. The CDR3 length is 13 residues. Trimming cost V 5 bases and J 2 bases, with 9 bases left between them. Germline values: CDR1 KGHSH, CDR2 LQKENI. CDR3 in DNA: TGTGCCAGCTCAGGCCAAGCTAACACTGAAGCTTTCTTT. It translates to CASSGQANTEAFF.

This chain connects TRBV19 to TRBJ2-3; the match to TRBD2 covers 7 bases. Germline-derived CDR1 and CDR2 are LNHDA and SQIVND (reference sequence). CDR3 length: 14 amino acids. V trimming: 5 bases; J trimming: 4 bases; junction bases outside the gene matches: 6. The CDR3 DNA sequence: TGTGCCAGTAGTCTTCGACTAGCAGCAGATACGCAGTATTTT. It specifies CASSLRLAADTQYF.

The chain recombines TRBV19 with TRBJ1-2; D unresolved. V shed 5 bases and J shed 7 bases, with 14 bases lying between them. The CDR3 covers 13 residues. The germline V gene has CDR1 LNHDA and CDR2 SQIVND (reference sequence). CDR3 nucleotides: TGTGCCAGTAGTCCCCACACGGTTGGTGGCTACACCTTC. This encodes CASSPHTVGGYTF.

The V gene is TRBV7-3, the J gene TRBJ1-1; possible D gene TRBD1, 5 bases. The CDR3 is 13 residues long. V was pared by 5 bases and J by 7 bases, with 14 bases between. Germline V lookup: CDR1 SGHTA, CDR2 FQGTGA. The CDR3 sequence: CASSPSPGYEAFF. The CDR3 nucleotides are TGTGCCAGCAGCCCCAGTCCAGGGTATGAAGCTTTCTTT.

The gene calls are TRBV19 and TRBJ2-5, with D maybe TRBD1 (6 bases). Per germline, CDR1 LNHDA and CDR2 SQIVND (reference sequence). CDR3 length: 15 amino acids. Trimming stripped 0 bases from V and 5 bases from J, with 13 bases between. Here the CDR3 DNA reads TGTGCCAGTAGTATAGAGGGGGCAGCGTGGGAGACCCAGTACTTC. Amino acid sequence: CASSIEGAAWETQYF.

CDR3 nucleotides: TGTGCCAGCAGCTTAGACCCTAAGGGACTAGCGGGGGCTGGGGCCAACGTCCTGACTTTC. Its protein product is CASSLDPKGLAGAGANVLTF. The chain is built from TRBV7-6 and TRBJ2-6; TRBD2 matches 14 bases. Losses at the gene ends were 1 base for V and 2 bases for J; bases not matched to a gene: 7. This CDR3 has 20 residues. Germline CDR1 is SGHVS and CDR2 is FNYEAQ.

The V call is TRBV9, the J call TRBJ1-2, with TRBD1 as a possible D gene (6 bases). Deletions cut 0 bases from V and 0 bases from J, with 9 bases between. Per the germline V gene, CDR1 is SGDLS and CDR2 is YYNGEE. This CDR3 is 15 amino acids long. The CDR3, as DNA: TGTGCCAGCAGCGTAGGGACAGAAGCTAACTATGGCTACACCTTC. The encoded protein is CASSVGTEANYGYTF.

The V call is TRBV7-9, the J call TRBJ2-3; 11 bases align to TRBD2. This CDR3 spans 14 amino acids. Trimming at V came to 6 bases and at J to 4 bases, leaving 3 bases not matched to a gene. The germline V gene encodes CDR1 SEHNR and CDR2 FQNEAQ (reference sequence). For the CDR3, the DNA is TGTGCCAGCAGTTATAGCGGGAGGGCAGATACGCAGTATTTT. Protein product: CASSYSGRADTQYF.